The 14 T cell receptor beta chains reported below all come from one sample, sequenced in a study of quantifying T cell responses using KT2 cells listed by TCRdb under 2017. At the level of the whole study: RNA was DNase-treated and reverse transcribed with TCR alpha and beta constant-region primers, mostly using SuperScript III.

The library was built by means of UMI-ligation and nested PCR. These reads were obtained on an Illumina MiSeq. Using T4 RNA ligase 1, a single-stranded oligonucleotide bearing the Illumina SP2 sequence plus a UMI was ligated onto the 3' end of the cDNA. PCR1 used around 4 cycles (98 degrees C 15 s, 69 degrees C 30 s, 72 degrees C 40 s), and the beta primer was an equimolar mix of RC1.1 and RC1.2 that covered TRBC1 and TRBC2. In TCRdb, the public reads were trimmed at Q25 with fastp and aligned with MiXCR, with productive beta chains retained. Each record represents a unique CDR3 protein, reported with the most common genes and DNA among its rows. This sample comprises fewer than 40,000 distinct CDR3 sequences, 7.3% of them detected only once. Roughly 14% of the sample is in the top ten clones. Sequenced input: PBMCs spiked with cells of the T cell clone KT2. These receptors all come from a human donor.

In its sample, this clonotype was seen many times. The chain has TRBV5-8 and TRBJ2-4; 8 nucleotides match TRBD2. Per germline, CDR1 SGHTS and CDR2 YDEGEE. V shed 5 bases, J shed 2 bases, and the junction held 3 bases outside the gene matches. The CDR3 loop spans 14 amino acids. In DNA form, the CDR3 reads TGTGCCAGCAGATGGACTAGCTCCAAAAACATTCAGTACTTC. Translation: CASRWTSSKNIQYF.

This sequence joins TRBV11-2 and TRBJ2-3; either TRBD1 or TRBD2 may supply D (5 bases each). V gave up 5 bases and J gave up 9 bases, with 12 bases separating them. The CDR3 has 12 amino acids. Germline CDR1 reads SGHAT; CDR2 reads FQNNGV. CDR3 in amino acids: CASSPHRDTQYF. As DNA, the CDR3 is TGTGCCAGCAGCCCCCACCGGGACACGCAGTATTTT.

The table lists this clonotype with a few counts. CDR3 residues: CADPGQAYEQYF. DNA of the CDR3: TGTGCCGATCCGGGACAGGCCTACGAGCAGTACTTC. The chain links TRBV7-9 to TRBJ2-7, with 8 positions matching TRBD1. This CDR3 contains 12 residues. Germline V gene lookup returns CDR1 SEHNR and CDR2 FQNEAQ (reference sequence). J gave up 2 bases and V 11 bases, and 5 bases lay outside the gene matches.

This clonotype was observed a handful of times. This rearrangement joins TRBV9 to TRBJ2-3, with D uncertain. The CDR3 is 15 residues long. Germline values: CDR1 SGDLS, CDR2 YYNGEE. V lost 0 bases and J lost 3, with 11 bases in between. CDR3 region: CASSVVGQLTDTQYF. CDR3 sequence (DNA): TGTGCCAGCAGCGTAGTAGGTCAGCTTACAGATACGCAGTATTTT.

J is TRBJ1-1 and V is TRBV6-2 or TRBV6-3, with D tentatively TRBD1 (5 bases). V gave up 9 bases and J gave up 0 bases, with 14 bases separating them. The CDR3 has 14 amino acids. Germline assignment: CDR1 MNHEY and CDR2 SVGEGT. CDR3 loop: CASDSPALNTEAFF. The CDR3 DNA is TGTGCCAGTGACAGCCCCGCTTTGAACACTGAAGCTTTCTTT.

The sample holds a few counts of this clonotype. The rearrangement joins TRBV5-5 to TRBJ1-1; TRBD1 is a possible D gene (5 bases). V gave up 1 base and J gave up 5 bases, with 27 bases separating them. This CDR3 region has 19 residues. Germline CDR1 reads SGHKS; CDR2 reads YYEKEE (reference sequence). CDR3 residues: CASSLFLVVGGAEGTEAFF. In DNA, the CDR3 is TGTGCCAGCAGCTTGTTCTTAGTTGTCGGGGGTGCGGAGGGGACTGAAGCTTTCTTT.

Only a few counts were recorded for this clonotype. This chain connects TRBV12-3 or TRBV12-4 to TRBJ1-1; TRBD1 might be the D (5 bases). The V end was cut by 6 bases, the J end by 5 bases, with 19 bases between. The CDR3 covers 15 residues. The CDR3 nucleotides are TGTGCCAGCAGGAGAGCCGGGGTGGGGGGTACTGAAGCTTTCTTT. Translated, it gives CASRRAGVGGTEAFF.

The table lists this clonotype with many counts. The chain is built from TRBV12-3 or TRBV12-4 and TRBJ1-3, with 8 bases lining up with TRBD1. The V segment lost 9 bases and the J segment 4 bases; nucleotides outside the gene matches: 5. The CDR3 covers 13 residues. CDR3 DNA sequence: TGTGCCAGTAGGACAGGGTCCGGAAACACCATATATTTT. Its protein is CASRTGSGNTIYF.

This clonotype was picked up many times. The chain links TRBV12-3 or TRBV12-4 to TRBJ2-6; 9 nucleotides match TRBD1. The CDR3 runs to 17 residues. Unmatched junction bases numbered 5, after V lost 4 bases and J lost 1 base. The CDR3 loop reads CASSYGQGLSGANVLTF. The CDR3 DNA reads as TGTGCCAGCAGTTACGGACAGGGGCTGTCTGGGGCCAACGTCCTGACTTTC.

This clonotype has a handful of counts. This chain joins TRBV6-2 or TRBV6-3 and TRBJ2-6, with 9 bases lining up with TRBD1. V gave up 6 bases and J gave up 1 base; unmatched junction bases: 4. This CDR3 spans 16 amino acids. Germline values: CDR1 MNHEY, CDR2 SVGEGT. CDR3 in DNA: TGTGCCAGCAGAACAGGGGGCGATTCTGGGGCCAACGTCCTGACTTTC. It codes for CASRTGGDSGANVLTF.

This sequence joins TRBV27 and TRBJ1-1; 11 nucleotides match TRBD1. With 8 bases clipped from V and 7 bases from J, the junction kept 9 bases outside the gene matches. Germline V gene sequence: CDR1 MNHEY, CDR2 SMNVEV (reference sequence). CDR3 size: 14 residues. The CDR3 sequence is CASLFGQGAGEAFF. The CDR3 coding sequence is TGTGCCAGCCTTTTTGGACAGGGGGCTGGTGAAGCTTTCTTT.

This clonotype has only a few counts. V is TRBV6-5 and J is TRBJ1-1, with no clear D. This CDR3 spans 14 amino acids. Germline values: CDR1 MNHEY, CDR2 SVGAGI. The V and J ends lost 7 bases and 0 bases respectively, with 12 bases between them. CDR3 region: CASTRRLVNTEAFF. CDR3 coding DNA: TGTGCCAGCACTCGAAGACTGGTGAACACTGAAGCTTTCTTT.

At least ten counts were recorded for this clonotype. The rearrangement links TRBV28 to TRBJ1-4; maybe TRBD1 (5 bases). The V and J ends lost 0 bases and 0 bases respectively, with 8 bases between them. CDR1 and CDR2 from the germline V gene are MDHEN and SYDVKM. This CDR3 region has 16 residues. For the CDR3, the DNA is TGTGCCAGCAGTTTATGGACAGTTGCAACTAATGAAAAACTGTTTTTT. Its translation: CASSLWTVATNEKLFF.

This clonotype has ten or more counts. J is TRBJ2-3 and V is TRBV18; D unresolved. Germline-derived CDR1 and CDR2 are KGHSH and LQKENI. V lost 6 bases and J lost 2, with 6 bases in between. The length of the CDR3 is 12 residues. The CDR3 spells CASSPYTDTQYF. CDR3 in DNA: TGTGCCAGCTCTCCATACACAGATACGCAGTATTTT.